This T cell receptor (beta chain) comes out of a study of cytomegalovirus exposure and HLA in healthy donors. General study points: First-cohort TCR clusters tended to co-occur in the 120 or so validation repertoires, a later analysis found.

CDR3 length equals 11 residues. V gave up 8 bases and J gave up 7 bases, with 10 bases separating them. Germline CDR1 is SNHLY and CDR2 is FYNNEI. The repertoire was sequenced with immunoSEQ multiplex PCR; TCRdb's copy has only in-frame clones and lacks some. The sample carries more than 110,000 clones, just under 85% recorded once. With regard to this clone: Its antigen is not identified.

J is TRBJ2-3 and V is TRBV2, with TRBD1 as a possible D gene (6 bases). This sequence was found in a woman aged 25 to 39 in good health and CMV-seronegative. The sample was PBMCs. CDR3 nucleotide sequence: TGTGCCAGCTTACAGGGCTATACGCAGTATTTT. Encoded protein: CASLQGYTQYF.